One and the same sample provided the 23 T cell receptor beta chains below, sequenced in a study of shared clonotypes between healthy human individuals. Assay: immunoSEQ multiplex PCR; the TCRdb copy retains only in-frame clones and omits some. This sample has about 2.4 million clones, with approximately 93% found just once. Source material: naive CD4+ T cells from PBMCs. Subset denoted: CD45RA+ positively selected. The receptors were gathered from a man younger than 30 in good health. Some clones in this sample may be carry-over from other donors' samples.

This clone was detected only once. The chain employs TRBV10-3 and TRBJ1-1, with D possibly TRBD1 on 5 matching bases. From germline, CDR1 is ENHRY and CDR2 SYGVKD. The CDR3 spans 11 residues. The V end was cut by 8 bases, the J end by 5 bases, with 9 bases between. The CDR3 loop is CAIGGGTEAFF. The DNA for the CDR3 is TGTGCCATCGGGGGGGGGACTGAAGCTTTCTTT.

This chain joins TRBV18 and TRBJ1-3; D unclear. The V end lost 3 bases, the J end lost 2 bases, and 11 bases lay between the germline ends. The CDR3 has 15 residues. Germline V gives CDR1 KGHSH, CDR2 LQKENI. CDR3: CASSPDRATGNTIYF. The CDR3 DNA reads as TGTGCCAGCTCACCCGACCGGGCAACTGGAAACACCATATATTTT.

The rearrangement links TRBV6-5 to TRBJ2-7; D is ambiguous. Germline CDR1 is MNHEY and CDR2 is SVGAGI. V was shortened by 2 bases and J by 2 bases, with 10 bases between the two germline ends. The CDR3 runs to 14 residues. CDR3 amino acids: CASSYTVRTYEQYF. The CDR3 DNA reads as TGTGCCAGCAGTTACACGGTCAGAACCTACGAGCAGTACTTC.

The chain recombines TRBV4-1 with TRBJ2-5; D uncertain. The germline gives CDR1 MGHRA, CDR2 YSYEKL. The V and J ends lost 4 bases and 4 bases respectively, with 10 bases between them. The length of the CDR3 is 13 residues. CDR3: CASSLAPSETQYF. Here the CDR3 DNA reads TGCGCCAGCAGCCTCGCCCCGTCAGAGACCCAGTACTTC.

The chain carries TRBV7-2 and TRBJ2-5; a possible D gene is TRBD2 (7 bases). V was clipped by 0 bases and J by 10 bases, with 24 bases between them. CDR1 SGHTA and CDR2 FQGNSA come from the germline V gene. CDR3 length equals 17 residues. CDR3 nucleotides: TGTGCCAGCAGCTTAGCGATTGGGGGGGCCGGTGGAGATGGCCAGTACTTC. It encodes CASSLAIGGAGGDGQYF.

J is TRBJ2-2 and V is TRBV18, with D unresolved. V was cut by 4 bases and J by 3 bases, with 15 bases left in between. Per the germline V gene, CDR1 is KGHSH and CDR2 is LQKENI. The CDR3 is 16 amino acids. The CDR3 DNA is TGTGCCAGCTCACTACCGTTACGCGTTGACACCGGGGAGCTGTTTTTT. It encodes CASSLPLRVDTGELFF. Together with reference TRBV18 and TRBJ2-2, the CDR3 gives the full variable domain: NAGVMQNPRHLVRRRGQEARLRCSPMKGHSHVYWYRQLPEEGLKFMVYLQKENIIDESGMPKERFSAEFPKEGPSILRIQQVVRGDSAAYFCASSLPLRVDTGELFFGEGSRLTVL.

Only one count was recorded for this clone. The chain's CDR3 is CASSPQGQANVLTF. In nucleotides, the CDR3 is TGTGCCAGCAGCCCACAAGGACAGGCCAACGTCCTGACTTTC. V and J are TRBV7-3 and TRBJ2-6; a weak D match, TRBD1 (5 bases). Germline lookup yields CDR1 SGHTA and CDR2 FQGTGA. V lost 5 bases and J lost 6, with 11 bases in between. The CDR3 is 14 residues long.

The gene calls are TRBV18 and TRBJ2-1; TRBD2 might be the D (5 bases). V dropped 6 bases and J dropped 13 bases, with 25 bases sitting between them. This CDR3 spans 15 amino acids. Germline V CDR1 and CDR2: KGHSH, LQKENI. CDR3 sequence reads: CASSLSAGPNQEQFF. In DNA, the CDR3 is TGTGCCAGCTCCCTATCTGCGGGCCCAAACCAGGAACAGTTCTTC.

The chain couples TRBV5-1 to TRBJ2-5; 8 nucleotides agree with TRBD2. The end of the DNA is better explained by TRBJ2-7, so the J call may be wrong. This CDR3 comprises 14 residues. Germline loops: CDR1 SGHRS, CDR2 YFSETQ. CDR3 amino acids: CASAERERTYEQYF. The CDR3 coding sequence is TGCGCCAGCGCTGAGCGGGAGCGGACCTACGAGCAGTACTTC.

This chain connects TRBV2 to TRBJ2-1, with 10 bases lining up with TRBD2. The germline CDR1 and CDR2 sequences are SNHLY and FYNNEI. V gave up 6 bases and J gave up 9 bases; unmatched junction bases: 17. This CDR3 contains 17 residues. The CDR3 loop reads CASSANPSSGRIGEQFF. Here the CDR3 DNA reads TGTGCCAGCAGCGCGAACCCATCTAGCGGGAGAATCGGTGAGCAGTTCTTC.

V usage is TRBV30 and J usage is TRBJ2-4, with 7 bases fitting TRBD1. The germline CDR1 and CDR2 sequences are GTSNPN and SVGIG (reference sequence). V lost 5 bases, J lost 0 bases, and 7 bases stayed unmatched. CDR3 length equals 15 residues. The CDR3 DNA reads as TGTGCCTGGGCCGGGACAGCACTAGCCAAAAACATTCAGTACTTC. This translates into CAWAGTALAKNIQYF.

The J gene is TRBJ2-3, the V gene TRBV5-4; 14 bases agree with TRBD2. After removal of 3 bases from V and 6 bases from J, the junction contained 6 bases not matched to a gene. In germline, CDR1 is SGHNT, CDR2 YYREEE (reference sequence). This CDR3 spans 16 amino acids. The DNA of the CDR3 is TGTGCCAGCAGCTCTCGACTAGCGGGAGGGTCTGATACGCAGTATTTT. It translates to CASSSRLAGGSDTQYF.

V gene TRBV5-1 combines with J gene TRBJ1-2; D possibly corresponds to TRBD1 (5 bases). The CDR3 is 14 amino acids. Germline V lookup: CDR1 SGHRS, CDR2 YFSETQ. Trimming shortened V by 5 bases and J by 11 bases, and 22 bases separated the two germline ends. The chain's CDR3 is CASSFSRDPGRYTF. As DNA, the CDR3 is TGCGCCAGCAGTTTTTCCCGGGACCCCGGACGGTACACCTTC.

Comment on this clone: Other DNA sequences in the same sample also yield this CDR3. The chain is built from TRBV9 and TRBJ2-4; 9 bases agree with TRBD1. Germline V gives CDR1 SGDLS, CDR2 YYNGEE. The ends lost 3 bases at V and 4 bases at J; junction bases unmatched: 2. CDR3 length equals 14 residues. The CDR3 DNA reads TGTGCCAGCAGCGGCGGGACAGGGAAAAACATTCAGTACTTC. It translates to CASSGGTGKNIQYF.

V usage is TRBV11-1 and J usage is TRBJ2-5; 14 nucleotides match TRBD2. J was trimmed by 6 bases and V by 6 bases; bases with no gene match: 15. Looked up from germline, CDR1 is SGHAT and CDR2 is FQDESV (reference sequence). This CDR3 is 18 amino acids long. As DNA, the CDR3 is TGTGCCAGCAGTCCTGGACTAGCGGGAGGTTCGACAAAACAGACCCAGTACTTC. Translation: CASSPGLAGGSTKQTQYF.

This chain joins TRBV29-1 and TRBJ2-3; 9 positions match TRBD1. The ends lost 8 bases at V and 6 bases at J; junction bases unmatched: 12. The CDR3 length is 14 residues. From germline, CDR1 is SQVTM and CDR2 ANQGSEA. CDR3 nucleotides: TGCAGCACCCGACAGGGGGAGTCATGGGATACGCAGTATTTT. Its protein is CSTRQGESWDTQYF.

The J gene is TRBJ2-3, the V gene TRBV11-1; 8 positions match TRBD2. Germline CDR1 is SGHAT and CDR2 is FQDESV (reference sequence). The CDR3 has 15 amino acids. V dropped 2 bases and J dropped 5; count of bases not matched to a gene: 6. In DNA, the CDR3 is TGTGCCAGCAGCTTATCAGCGGGAGCCGGAGATACGCAGTATTTT. This codes for CASSLSAGAGDTQYF.

The chain links TRBV11-3 to TRBJ1-1, with no clear D. Germline-derived CDR1 and CDR2 are SGHNT and YENEEA. Trimming stripped 5 bases from V and 0 bases from J, with 7 bases between. The CDR3 loop spans 13 amino acids. The DNA for the CDR3 is TGTGCCAGCAGCGCGAGACTGAACACTGAAGCTTTCTTT. Translation: CASSARLNTEAFF. Variable domain in full (rest from reference TRBV11-3 and TRBJ1-1): EAGVVQSPRYKIIEKKQPVAFWCNPISGHNTLYWYLQNLGQGPELLIRYENEEAVDDSQLPKDRFSAERLKGVDSTLKIQPAELGDSAVYLCASSARLNTEAFFGQGTRLTVV.

V gene TRBV30 combines with J gene TRBJ2-7, with 12 positions matching TRBD1. The CDR3 length is 15 residues. Germline trimming cut 2 bases from V and 2 bases from J; bases unmatched to any gene: 4. The germline V gene encodes CDR1 GTSNPN and CDR2 SVGIG (reference sequence). The CDR3 reads CAWSWGQGAAYEQYF. The CDR3 DNA reads TGTGCCTGGAGTTGGGGACAGGGGGCCGCCTACGAGCAGTACTTC.

V is TRBV6-5 and J is TRBJ2-5; TRBD1 is a possible D gene (5 bases). The CDR3 spans 14 residues. Trimming shortened V by 0 bases and J by 5 bases, and 10 bases separated the two germline ends. The germline V gene encodes CDR1 MNHEY and CDR2 SVGAGI. CDR3 loop: CASSYSNKGETQYF. Written as DNA, the CDR3 is TGTGCCAGCAGTTACTCGAATAAGGGGGAGACCCAGTACTTC.

V usage is TRBV7-6 and J usage is TRBJ1-2; D call uncertain. The V gene's germline CDR1 is SGHVS and CDR2 FNYEAQ. V lost 5 bases to trimming and J lost 2 bases, with 12 bases between them. The CDR3 contains 14 residues. CDR3 loop: CASSGAGRNYGYTF. Here the CDR3 DNA reads TGTGCCAGCAGCGGAGCTGGCCGGAACTATGGCTACACCTTC.

As regards this clone: Other nucleotide sequences in the sample specify the same CDR3. DNA for the CDR3: TGTGCCAGCAGCTGGGACACGAACACTGAAGCTTTCTTT. It translates to CASSWDTNTEAFF. The V call is TRBV5-8, the J call TRBJ1-1; D possibly corresponds to TRBD1 (6 bases). The germline CDR1 and CDR2 sequences are SGHTS and YDEGEE. V lost 3 bases and J lost 1, with 7 bases in between. The CDR3 loop spans 13 amino acids.

The chain combines TRBV10-3 with TRBJ1-3; no firm D call. The CDR3 runs to 18 residues. Per germline, CDR1 ENHRY and CDR2 SYGVKD. The germline V and J ends were trimmed by 5 bases and 0 bases, with 20 bases remaining between them. The CDR3 loop reads CAISPFRTGRTSGNTIYF. For the CDR3, the DNA is TGTGCCATCAGTCCCTTTCGGACGGGAAGAACCTCTGGAAACACCATATATTTT.